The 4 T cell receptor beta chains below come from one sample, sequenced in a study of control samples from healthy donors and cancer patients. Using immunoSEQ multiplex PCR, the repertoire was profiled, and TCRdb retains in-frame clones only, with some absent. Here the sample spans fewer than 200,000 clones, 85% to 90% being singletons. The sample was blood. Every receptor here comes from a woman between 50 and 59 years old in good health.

The DNA for the CDR3 is TGTGCCAGCAGCTTTGCGGGTTCCAGTAAAGAGACCCAGTACTTC. Translated, it gives CASSFAGSSKETQYF. The chain employs TRBV7-3 and TRBJ2-5; D possibly corresponds to TRBD2 (5 bases). With 3 bases removed from V and 3 bases from J, the gap between germline ends came to 14 bases. Germline values: CDR1 SGHTA, CDR2 FQGTGA. The CDR3 spans 15 residues. The whole variable domain, filled in from reference TRBV7-3 and TRBJ2-5, reads GAGVSQTPSNKVTEKGKYVELRCDPISGHTALYWYRQSLGQGPEFLIYFQGTGAADDSGLPNDRFFAVRPEGSVSTLKIQRTERGDSAVYLCASSFAGSSKETQYFGPGTRLLVL.

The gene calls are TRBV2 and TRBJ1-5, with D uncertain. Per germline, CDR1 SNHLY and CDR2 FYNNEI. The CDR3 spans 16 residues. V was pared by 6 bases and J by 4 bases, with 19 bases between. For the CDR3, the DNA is TGTGCCAGCAGCCTCACGGGCAGACAAATAAATCAGCCCCAGCATTTT. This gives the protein CASSLTGRQINQPQHF.

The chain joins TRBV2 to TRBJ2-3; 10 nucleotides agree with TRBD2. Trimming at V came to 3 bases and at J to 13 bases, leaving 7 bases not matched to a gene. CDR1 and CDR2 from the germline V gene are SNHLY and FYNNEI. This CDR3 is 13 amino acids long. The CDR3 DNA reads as TGTGCCAGCAGTGATCACCCTAGCGGGAGAGAGTATTTT. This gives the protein CASSDHPSGREYF.

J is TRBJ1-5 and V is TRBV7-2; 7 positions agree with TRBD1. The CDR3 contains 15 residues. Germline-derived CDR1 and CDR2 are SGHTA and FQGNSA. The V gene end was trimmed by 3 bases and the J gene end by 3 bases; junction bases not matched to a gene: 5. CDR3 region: CASSFEGAVNQPQHF. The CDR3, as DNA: TGTGCCAGCAGCTTTGAGGGGGCGGTCAATCAGCCCCAGCATTTT. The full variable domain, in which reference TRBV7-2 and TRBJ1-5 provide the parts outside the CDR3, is GAGVSQSPSNKVTEKGKDVELRCDPISGHTALYWYRQSLGQGLEFLIYFQGNSAPDKSGLPSDRFSAERTGGSVSTLTIQRTQQEDSAVYLCASSFEGAVNQPQHFGDGTRLSIL.